This TCR beta chain emerged from a study of regulatory T cells in long-lasting Graves disease (TCRdb year 2021). Concerning the study at large: Persistent Graves' disease was defined as persistently positive TSH receptor autoantibodies together with antithyroid drug treatment for over 5 years. Persistent Graves' disease patients were compared with newly diagnosed Graves' disease patients by peripheral blood TCR sequencing and RNA sequencing. The study was registered as a clinical trial and conducted in China. A total of around 35 samples were covered by TCR sequencing, comprising some 13 persistent and 20 newly diagnosed Graves' disease patients. On average, persistent Graves' disease patients in the clinical cohort had been on antithyroid drugs for about 9.7 years. Broader findings and caveats from the paper: Sequencing and analysis were restricted to the TCR beta chain. As a limitation, the authors acknowledged that the small sample size may reduce accuracy. More public clonotypes were shared among persistent patients (fewer than 3,000) than among newly diagnosed patients (roughly 960). Persistent disease showed preferential use of TRBV28, TRBJ1-2 and TRBJ2-5, whereas newly diagnosed disease favored TRBV20-1 and TRBJ2-1. Compared with newly diagnosed patients, patients with persistent Graves' disease had lower TCR Shannon entropy and fewer highly expanded clones, which suggests clonal expansion. Peripheral blood alone was examined, since thyroid tissue, which constituted the primary lesion, could not be accessed.

In the case of this clonotype: The clone's antigen remains unknown. Base qualities are not at hand, and no much larger clone is one base apart.

V and J are truncated by 4 bases and 3 bases respectively, leaving an intervening sequence of 9 bases. The CDR3 has 13 amino acids, counting the end cysteine and phenylalanine. The retained sequence is limited to the CDR3, 39 bases, with the frame set at the first base. From a lookup of the germline V gene, CDR1 and CDR2 are KGHSH and LQKENI. The library relied on multiplex PCR. For sequencing, an Illumina HiSeq 4000 was employed. To build TCR beta libraries, CDR3 regions were amplified by Arm-PCR using iRepertoire HTBI primers. Before sequencing, the PCR products went through gel purification. As for the original processing: Across samples, around 58 TRBV and 15 or so TRBJ segments were identified and used for gene usage analysis of CDR3 amino acid clonotypes. COPE and FqMerger were used to merge filtered high-quality paired reads into contigs. BLAST was used to align contigs to IMGT TRBV, TRBD and TRBJ reference genes, and CDR3 was defined according to IMGT. Clonotypes above 0.1% frequency were classified as highly expanded clones. Repertoire diversity was measured by Shannon entropy, and V-J evenness by the Gini coefficient. A clonotype found in more than one individual was treated as public. The public reads were reprocessed in TCRdb via fastp at Q25 and MiXCR, keeping in-frame beta chains. A single entry per CDR3 protein holds the most common genes and DNA from its merged rows. The V and J calls come from TCRdb's annotation, not from the publication. In all, the sample holds some 370,000 distinct CDR3 sequences, and less than 25% of those were seen once. 20% of the sample goes to the ten largest clones.

The time point label of this sample denotes: persistent/refractory GD, antithyroid drugs over 5 years with positive TRAb. For both TCR sequencing and RNA sequencing, RNA was extracted from PBMCs in TRIzol. Graves' disease was diagnosed according to American Thyroid Association guidelines. Patients were recruited from an endocrinology department in Xi'an, China. From each patient, around 9 milliliters of peripheral blood was collected into an EDTA anticoagulant tube. Ficoll Paque Plus density gradient separation was used to isolate PBMCs, and no further T cell sorting was done. An Agilent 2100 Bioanalyzer and agarose gel were used to check RNA quality, while a NanoDrop 2000 measured RNA concentration.

The sample here was peripheral blood mononuclear cells (PBMCs), taken when the disease was refractory, from a patient treated with antithyroid drugs. This sequence uses TRBV18 and TRBJ2-5, with the D segment identity uncertain. The source is a female donor with Graves disease. The CDR3 region reads CASSLRQEETQYF. The DNA sequence is TGTGCCAGCTCACTTCGGCAGGAAGAGACCCAGTACTTC.